Given below is one TCR beta chain in context. What it binds is not known. Researchers took RNA transcripts and amplified TCR beta CDR3 regions from them. HTBI primers served in a first-round RT-PCR, which a second-round multiplex PCR followed. Via MiXCR, TCRdb re-called the multiplex PCR reads, giving one row per CDR3 protein. The sample contains hundreds of thousands of distinct CDR3 sequences, about two fifths of which appear only once. This sample was included in a study of Graves' ophthalmopathy and Graves' hyperthyroidism. The CDR3 length is 15 residues. Germline V gene lookup returns CDR1 DFQATT and CDR2 SNEGSKA (reference sequence). Trimming left V 0 bases short and J 6 bases short, with 15 bases between. General study results and limits: Ophthalmopathy was separated from stable hyperthyroidism by a 13-signature model with approximately 90% sensitivity and roughly 81% specificity. A majority of expanded thyroid clonotypes exceeding 0.001 frequency were likewise present in blood.

V is TRBV20-1 and J is TRBJ1-5; D may be TRBD1 (6 bases). Source material: peripheral blood. The sequence was collected from an adult man with Graves' ophthalmopathy. CDR3 nucleotide sequence: TGCAGTGCTAGAGATCCAGGGGCGCCGGGTCAGCCCCAGCATTTT. This encodes CSARDPGAPGQPQHF.